This is a list of T cell receptor beta chains from one sample in a study of STAT5B mutations in CD4+ large granular lymphocyte leukemia. Sequencing used immunoSEQ multiplex PCR; TCRdb keeps in-frame clones, though not all of them. This sample yields about 32,000 clones, of which around four fifths are seen a single time; roughly 4.4% belongs to the top ten. Specimen: CD4+ T cells from blood buffy coats. The receptors were gathered from a human donor in good health. The CDR3 runs from the conserved cysteine through the conserved F or W. D genes are given only for firm matches.

d_call: -; j_call: TRBJ2-3; v_call: TRBV11-2; cdr3_aa: CASSPPGFITDTQYF; cdr3_nt: TGTGCCAGCAGCCCCCCCGGTTTTATCACAGATACGCAGTATTTT
d_call: -; j_call: TRBJ1-2; v_call: TRBV2; cdr3_aa: CASRERTADGYTF; cdr3_nt: TGTGCCAGCCGAGAAAGGACAGCCGATGGCTACACCTTC
d_call: -; j_call: TRBJ1-4; v_call: TRBV7-9; cdr3_aa: CASSLLRTNEKLFF; cdr3_nt: TGTGCCAGCAGCTTACTGAGAACTAATGAAAAACTGTTTTTT
d_call: TRBD2; j_call: TRBJ2-2; v_call: TRBV28; cdr3_aa: CASSSTSLLAGELFF; cdr3_nt: TGTGCCAGCAGTTCGACTAGCCTCCTAGCCGGGGAGCTGTTTTTT
d_call: -; j_call: TRBJ2-1; v_call: TRBV7-2; cdr3_aa: CASSVGLHNEQFF; cdr3_nt: TGTGCCAGCAGCGTAGGACTGCACAATGAGCAGTTCTTC
d_call: -; j_call: TRBJ1-1; v_call: TRBV30; cdr3_aa: CAWSVGGYGEAFF; cdr3_nt: TGTGCCTGGAGTGTTGGGGGGTATGGTGAAGCTTTCTTT
d_call: TRBD2; j_call: TRBJ2-5; v_call: TRBV15; cdr3_aa: CATSRVASGGETQYF; cdr3_nt: TGTGCCACCAGCAGAGTGGCTAGCGGAGGCGAGACCCAGTACTTC
d_call: TRBD1; j_call: TRBJ1-4; v_call: TRBV30; cdr3_aa: CAWKRQGREKLFF; cdr3_nt: TGTGCCTGGAAAAGACAGGGACGGGAAAAACTGTTTTTT
d_call: TRBD2; j_call: TRBJ2-7; v_call: TRBV14; cdr3_aa: CASSQKTGTSMVEQYF; cdr3_nt: TGTGCCAGCAGCCAAAAAACCGGGACTAGCATGGTCGAGCAGTACTTC
d_call: TRBD2; j_call: TRBJ2-5; v_call: TRBV6-5; cdr3_aa: CASSRTSRETQYF; cdr3_nt: TGTGCCAGCAGTAGGACTAGCAGGGAGACCCAGTACTTC
d_call: -; j_call: TRBJ1-1; v_call: TRBV5-1; cdr3_aa: CASSSAGKFGTEAFF; cdr3_nt: TGCGCCAGCAGTTCGGCAGGGAAATTCGGCACTGAAGCTTTCTTT
d_call: -; j_call: TRBJ1-5; v_call: TRBV7-2; cdr3_aa: CASSLRQVGNQPQHF; cdr3_nt: TGTGCCAGCAGCTTAAGGCAGGTCGGCAATCAGCCCCAGCATTTT
d_call: -; j_call: TRBJ2-7; v_call: TRBV11-2; cdr3_aa: CASSDDPYEQYF; cdr3_nt: TGTGCCAGCAGCGATGACCCGTACGAGCAGTACTTC
d_call: TRBD1; j_call: TRBJ1-2; v_call: TRBV5-1; cdr3_aa: CASSSDRGGDYGYTF; cdr3_nt: TGCGCCAGCAGCTCAGACAGGGGAGGCGACTATGGCTACACCTTC
d_call: -; j_call: TRBJ1-1; v_call: TRBV14; cdr3_aa: CASSQGVYTEAFF; cdr3_nt: TGTGCCAGCAGCCAAGGGGTGTACACTGAAGCTTTCTTT
d_call: -; j_call: TRBJ1-2; v_call: TRBV19; cdr3_aa: CASSNGRSYGYTF; cdr3_nt: TGTGCCAGTAGTAACGGGAGGAGCTATGGCTACACCTTC
d_call: -; j_call: TRBJ2-3; v_call: TRBV5-1; cdr3_aa: CASSLAGRTDTQYF; cdr3_nt: TGCGCCAGCAGCTTGGCCGGTCGCACAGATACGCAGTATTTT
d_call: -; j_call: TRBJ2-3; v_call: TRBV11-2; cdr3_aa: CASSFSQGDTQYF; cdr3_nt: TGTGCCAGCAGTTTTTCACAGGGCGATACGCAGTATTTT
d_call: TRBD2; j_call: TRBJ2-4; v_call: TRBV11-1; cdr3_aa: CASSATGGAGAKNIQYF; cdr3_nt: TGTGCCAGCAGCGCTACGGGAGGGGCTGGAGCCAAAAACATTCAGTACTTC
d_call: TRBD1; j_call: TRBJ2-1; v_call: TRBV5-4; cdr3_aa: CASSPQGEYNEQFF; cdr3_nt: TGTGCCAGCAGTCCACAGGGGGAATACAATGAGCAGTTCTTC
d_call: TRBD1; j_call: TRBJ1-1; v_call: TRBV7-2; cdr3_aa: CASSLGTGVAEAFF; cdr3_nt: TGTGCCAGCAGCTTAGGGACAGGAGTTGCTGAAGCTTTCTTT
d_call: -; j_call: TRBJ1-4; v_call: TRBV7-6; cdr3_aa: CASSSGTYYEKLFF; cdr3_nt: TGTGCCAGCAGCTCCGGGACATACTATGAAAAACTGTTTTTT